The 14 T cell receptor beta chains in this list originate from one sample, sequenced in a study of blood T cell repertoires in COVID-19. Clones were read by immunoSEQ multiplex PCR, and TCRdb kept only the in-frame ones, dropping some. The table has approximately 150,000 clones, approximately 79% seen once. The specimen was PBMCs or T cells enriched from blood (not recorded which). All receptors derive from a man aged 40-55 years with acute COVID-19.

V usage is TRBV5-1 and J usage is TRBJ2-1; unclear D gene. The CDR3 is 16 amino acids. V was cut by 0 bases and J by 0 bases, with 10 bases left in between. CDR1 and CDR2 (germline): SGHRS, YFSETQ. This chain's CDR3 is CASSLGAASSYNEQFF. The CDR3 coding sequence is TGCGCCAGCAGCTTGGGAGCCGCTAGCTCCTACAATGAGCAGTTCTTC.

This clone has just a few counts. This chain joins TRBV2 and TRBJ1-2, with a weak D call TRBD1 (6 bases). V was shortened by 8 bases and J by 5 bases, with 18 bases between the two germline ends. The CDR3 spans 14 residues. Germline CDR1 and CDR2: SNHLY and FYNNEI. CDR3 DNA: TGTGCCAGCGGAGAGGCAGACAGGACTTATGGCTACACCTTC. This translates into CASGEADRTYGYTF. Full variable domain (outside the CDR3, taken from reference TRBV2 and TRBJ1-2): EPEVTQTPSHQVTQMGQEVILRCVPISNHLYFYWYRQILGQKVEFLVSFYNNEISEKSEIFDDQFSVERPDGSNFTLKIRSTKLEDSAMYFCASGEADRTYGYTFGSGTRLTVV.

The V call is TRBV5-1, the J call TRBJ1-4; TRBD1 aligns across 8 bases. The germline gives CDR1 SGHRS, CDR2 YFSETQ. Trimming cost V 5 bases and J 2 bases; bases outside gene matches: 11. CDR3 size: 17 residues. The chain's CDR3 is CASRPLTGGTTNEKLFF. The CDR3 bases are TGCGCCAGCAGACCCCTAACAGGGGGTACCACTAATGAAAAACTGTTTTTT.

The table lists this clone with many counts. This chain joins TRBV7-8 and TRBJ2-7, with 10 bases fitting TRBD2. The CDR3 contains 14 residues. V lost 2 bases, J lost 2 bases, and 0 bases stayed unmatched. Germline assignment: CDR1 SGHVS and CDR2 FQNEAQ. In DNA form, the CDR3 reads TGTGCCAGCAGCTTACTAGCGGGGGCCTACGAGCAGTACTTC. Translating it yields CASSLLAGAYEQYF.

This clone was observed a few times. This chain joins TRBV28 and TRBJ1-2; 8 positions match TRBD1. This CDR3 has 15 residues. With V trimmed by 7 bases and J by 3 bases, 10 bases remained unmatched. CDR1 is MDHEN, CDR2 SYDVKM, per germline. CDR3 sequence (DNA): TGTGCCAGCAACCTCAACAGGGGGTTCGACTATGGCTACACCTTC. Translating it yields CASNLNRGFDYGYTF.

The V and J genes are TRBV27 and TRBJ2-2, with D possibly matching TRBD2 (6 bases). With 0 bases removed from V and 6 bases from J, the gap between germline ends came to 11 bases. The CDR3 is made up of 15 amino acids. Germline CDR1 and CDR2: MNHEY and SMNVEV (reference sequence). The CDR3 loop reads CASSLSGTGPGELFF. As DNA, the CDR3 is TGTGCCAGCAGTTTATCCGGGACTGGGCCCGGGGAGCTGTTTTTT.

The CDR3 region is CAWRARGAGELFF. The CDR3, as DNA: TGTGCCTGGAGGGCCCGGGGAGCCGGGGAGCTGTTTTTT. V is TRBV30 and J is TRBJ2-2, with TRBD2 as a possible D gene (5 bases). Trimming pared 3 bases from V and 6 bases from J, leaving 11 bases between. The CDR3 is 13 amino acids. From germline, CDR1 is GTSNPN and CDR2 SVGIG (reference sequence). Filled out from reference TRBV30 and TRBJ2-2, the complete variable domain reads SQTIHQWPATLVQPVGSPLSLECTVEGTSNPNLYWYRQAAGRGLQLLFYSVGIGQISSEVPQNLSASRPQDRQFILSSKKLLLSDSGFYLCAWRARGAGELFFGEGSRLTVL.

The CDR3 nucleotides are TGTGCCAGCAGCCAAGACAGGGCTAGCGGCTCCTACGAGCAGTACTTC. Its translation is CASSQDRASGSYEQYF. The gene calls are TRBV3-1 (or the pseudogene TRBV3-2) and TRBJ2-7, with TRBD2 identical over 7 bases. V was clipped by 0 bases and J by 0 bases; unmatched bases: 5. Germline V gives CDR1 LGHDT, CDR2 YNNKEL (reference sequence). The CDR3 consists of 16 residues.

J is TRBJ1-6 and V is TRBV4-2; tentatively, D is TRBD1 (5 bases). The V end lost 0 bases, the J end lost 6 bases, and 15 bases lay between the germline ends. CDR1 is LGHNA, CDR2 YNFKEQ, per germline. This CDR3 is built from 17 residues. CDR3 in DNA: TGTGCCAGCAGCCAAGAAGGAAAAGGGGCCTTTAATTCACCCCTCCACTTT. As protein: CASSQEGKGAFNSPLHF.

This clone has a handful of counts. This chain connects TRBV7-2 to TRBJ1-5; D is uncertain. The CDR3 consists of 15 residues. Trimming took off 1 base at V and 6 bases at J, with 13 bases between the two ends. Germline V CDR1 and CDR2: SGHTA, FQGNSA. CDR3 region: CASSLGSLGSQPQHF. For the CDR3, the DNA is TGTGCCAGCAGCTTAGGCAGCTTAGGGAGTCAGCCCCAGCATTTT.

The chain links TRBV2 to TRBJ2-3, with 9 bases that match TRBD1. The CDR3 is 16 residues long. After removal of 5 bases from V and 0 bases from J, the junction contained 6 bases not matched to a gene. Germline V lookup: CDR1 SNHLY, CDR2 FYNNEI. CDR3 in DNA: TGTGCCAGCAGTCTCGGAGGGACAGGGAGCACAGATACGCAGTATTTT. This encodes CASSLGGTGSTDTQYF.

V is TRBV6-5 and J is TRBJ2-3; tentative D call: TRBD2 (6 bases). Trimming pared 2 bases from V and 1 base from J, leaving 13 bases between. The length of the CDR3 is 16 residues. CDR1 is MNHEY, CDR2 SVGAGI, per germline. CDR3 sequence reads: CASSYDGGTGTDTQYF. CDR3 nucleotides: TGTGCCAGCAGTTACGATGGAGGGACTGGCACAGATACGCAGTATTTT.

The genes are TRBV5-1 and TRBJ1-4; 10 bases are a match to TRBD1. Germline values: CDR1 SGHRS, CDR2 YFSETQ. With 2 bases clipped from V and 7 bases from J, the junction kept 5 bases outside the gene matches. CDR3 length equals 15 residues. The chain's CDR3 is CASSLSGTGVEKLFF. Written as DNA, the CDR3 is TGCGCCAGCAGCTTAAGCGGGACAGGGGTTGAAAAACTGTTTTTT.

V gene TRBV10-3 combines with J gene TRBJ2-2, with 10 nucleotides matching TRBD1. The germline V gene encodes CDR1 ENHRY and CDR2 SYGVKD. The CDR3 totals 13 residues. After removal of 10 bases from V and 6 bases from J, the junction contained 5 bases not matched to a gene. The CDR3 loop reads CATRQGASGELFF. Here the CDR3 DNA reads TGTGCCACCCGACAGGGGGCGTCCGGGGAGCTGTTTTTT.